Sequencing of this T cell receptor (beta chain) was carried out in a study of OX40 agonist ivuxolimab in advanced cancers. V lost 3 bases, J lost 5 bases, and 10 bases stayed unmatched. Germline V gene sequence: CDR1 SGDLS, CDR2 YYNGEE. The length of the CDR3 is 15 residues. Produced via immunoSEQ multiplex PCR; TCRdb's table is partial and in-frame only. The repertoire holds tens of thousands of clones, roughly 86% seen once, with about 13% in the top ten. This receptor was identified in an adult with an advanced solid tumor such as melanoma, head and neck, liver or kidney cancer. This sample comprised CD4+ or CD8+ T cells sorted from blood, obtained in a trial of the OX40 agonist ivuxolimab. This chain uses TRBV9 with TRBJ2-7; 8 nucleotides agree with TRBD1. In DNA, the CDR3 is TGTGCCAGCAGCGGTGACAGGGGTAAGCCCCACGAGCAGTACTTC. Translated, it gives CASSGDRGKPHEQYF.